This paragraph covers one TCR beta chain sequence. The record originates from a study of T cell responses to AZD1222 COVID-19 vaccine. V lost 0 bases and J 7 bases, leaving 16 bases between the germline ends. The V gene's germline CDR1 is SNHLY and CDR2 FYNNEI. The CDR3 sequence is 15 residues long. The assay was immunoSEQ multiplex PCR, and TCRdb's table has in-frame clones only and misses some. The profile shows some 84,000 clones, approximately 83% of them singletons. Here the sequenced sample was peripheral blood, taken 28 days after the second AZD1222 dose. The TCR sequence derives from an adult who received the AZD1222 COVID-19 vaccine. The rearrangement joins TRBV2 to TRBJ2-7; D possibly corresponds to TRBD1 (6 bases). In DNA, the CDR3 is TGTGCCAGCAGTGAAGCCTCAGGACAGACCCTTGAGCAGTACTTC. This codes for CASSEASGQTLEQYF.